Each of the 27 T cell receptor beta chains below was sequenced from the same sample in a study of control samples from healthy donors and cancer patients. Some clones are missing from TCRdb's copy, which holds only in-frame ones; the method was immunoSEQ multiplex PCR. The sample holds 200,000 to 250,000 clones, around 94% seen once. The specimen was blood. These receptors were taken from a man over 45 in good health.

V gene TRBV28 combines with J gene TRBJ1-6; no clear D. Per germline, CDR1 MDHEN and CDR2 SYDVKM. The germline V and J ends were trimmed by 5 bases and 9 bases, with 11 bases remaining between them. The CDR3 spans 13 residues. The CDR3 bases are TGTGCCAGCAGTCCCCATCGGGCTTCACCCCTCCACTTT. Amino acid sequence: CASSPHRASPLHF.

The chain has TRBV19 and TRBJ1-6; tentative D call: TRBD1 (6 bases). Germline V lookup: CDR1 LNHDA, CDR2 SQIVND (reference sequence). The CDR3 sequence is 15 residues long. Trimming removed 6 bases at V and 5 bases at J, with 14 bases between. The CDR3 loop reads CASRPRDIDNSPLHF. The DNA of the CDR3 is TGTGCCAGTAGGCCCAGGGACATCGATAATTCACCCCTCCACTTT. Full variable domain (remainder filled in from reference TRBV19 and TRBJ1-6): DGGITQSPKYLFRKEGQNVTLSCEQNLNHDAMYWYRQDPGQGLRLIYYSQIVNDFQKGDIAEGYSVSREKKESFPLTVTSAQKNPTAFYLCASRPRDIDNSPLHFGNGTRLTVT.

This chain joins TRBV7-9 and TRBJ2-1, with D perhaps assigned TRBD1 or TRBD2 (7 bases each). The CDR3 consists of 13 residues. From germline, CDR1 is SEHNR and CDR2 FQNEAQ (reference sequence). V was pared by 5 bases and J by 12 bases, with 17 bases between. CDR3 sequence reads: CASSMTGREVQFF. CDR3 DNA: TGTGCCAGCAGCATGACAGGGAGGGAAGTGCAGTTCTTC.

The chain couples TRBV19 to TRBJ1-3; D gene ambiguous. The CDR3 consists of 12 residues. Germline assignment: CDR1 LNHDA and CDR2 SQIVND (reference sequence). Trimming took off 5 bases at V and 0 bases at J, with 2 bases between the two ends. CDR3 in amino acids: CASSASGNTIYF. CDR3 nucleotide sequence: TGTGCCAGTAGTGCCTCTGGAAACACCATATATTTT.

This sequence joins TRBV6-4 and TRBJ2-5, with D perhaps TRBD1 (6 bases). The CDR3 is made up of 13 amino acids. Trimming left V 5 bases short and J 4 bases short, with 11 bases between. Germline V gene lookup returns CDR1 MRHNA and CDR2 SNTAGT. The CDR3 loop is CASSQGKGETQYF. CDR3 sequence (DNA): TGTGCCAGCAGTCAGGGGAAGGGAGAGACCCAGTACTTC.

In its sample, this clone was seen a few times. The CDR3 sequence: CASSLNTGGGTEAFF. As DNA, the CDR3 is TGTGCCAGCAGTTTAAACACAGGGGGGGGAACTGAAGCTTTCTTT. The chain links TRBV27 to TRBJ1-1, with 8 bases fitting TRBD1. CDR1 is MNHEY, CDR2 SMNVEV, per germline (reference sequence). The V and J ends lost 2 bases and 5 bases, in that order; junction bases with no gene match: 7. This CDR3 has 15 amino acids.

The chain recombines TRBV28 with TRBJ2-5, with 12 positions matching TRBD2. The V and J ends lost 5 bases and 4 bases, in that order; junction bases with no gene match: 11. The CDR3 runs to 17 residues. The V gene's germline CDR1 is MDHEN and CDR2 SYDVKM. CDR3 sequence: CASSPPSSGGARETQYF. The DNA for the CDR3 is TGTGCCAGCAGTCCACCCTCTAGCGGGGGGGCGAGAGAGACCCAGTACTTC. Full variable domain (remainder filled in from reference TRBV28 and TRBJ2-5): DVKVTQSSRYLVKRTGEKVFLECVQDMDHENMFWYRQDPGLGLRLIYFSYDVKMKEKGDIPEGYSVSREKKERFSLILESASTNQTSMYLCASSPPSSGGARETQYFGPGTRLLVL.

The V and J genes are TRBV2 and TRBJ2-4; D perhaps matches TRBD1 (5 bases). CDR1 and CDR2 from the germline V gene are SNHLY and FYNNEI. The CDR3 extends over 13 amino acids. Trimming left V 1 base short and J 8 bases short, with 9 bases between. The CDR3 loop is CASSEGGWDIQYF. CDR3 in DNA: TGTGCCAGCAGTGAAGGGGGCTGGGACATTCAGTACTTC.

The chain couples TRBV7-9 to TRBJ2-5; D is ambiguous. The CDR3 is 14 amino acids. Looked up from germline, CDR1 is SEHNR and CDR2 is FQNEAQ (reference sequence). The V gene lost 5 bases and the J gene lost 4 bases, with 14 bases spanning the gap. In nucleotides, the CDR3 is TGTGCCAGCAGCCCCCGCAGGTTGGGAGAGACCCAGTACTTC. It translates to CASSPRRLGETQYF.

The gene calls are TRBV5-5 and TRBJ2-7; D might be TRBD2 (7 bases). The germline V and J ends were trimmed by 6 bases and 1 base, with 20 bases remaining between them. The V gene's germline CDR1 is SGHKS and CDR2 YYEKEE (reference sequence). This CDR3 comprises 16 residues. In nucleotides, the CDR3 is TGTGCCAGCACCATTTTAGGGGGGGGCCCATCCTACGAGCAGTACTTC. Its translation: CASTILGGGPSYEQYF.

The chain carries TRBV28 and TRBJ1-2; D perhaps matches TRBD1 (6 bases). Trimming shortened V by 6 bases and J by 0 bases, and 17 bases separated the two germline ends. The CDR3 consists of 16 residues. The germline gives CDR1 MDHEN, CDR2 SYDVKM. The CDR3 here is CASRRGGGYANYGYTF. The CDR3 DNA sequence: TGTGCCAGCAGGCGGGGAGGGGGATATGCTAACTATGGCTACACCTTC.

The genes are TRBV10-1 and TRBJ2-3; 9 nucleotides line up with TRBD1. This CDR3 is built from 15 residues. The germline gives CDR1 WNHNN, CDR2 SYGVQD (reference sequence). Germline trimming cut 3 bases from V and 2 bases from J; bases unmatched to any gene: 3. The CDR3 is CASSERDRVTDTQYF. CDR3 nucleotide sequence: TGCGCCAGCAGTGAAAGGGACAGGGTCACAGATACGCAGTATTTT.

The chain joins TRBV5-5 to TRBJ2-7; 7 bases are shared with TRBD1. Losses at the gene ends were 0 bases for V and 2 bases for J; bases not matched to a gene: 5. CDR3 size: 15 residues. Looked up from germline, CDR1 is SGHKS and CDR2 is YYEKEE (reference sequence). The CDR3 sequence: CASSLAGTVTYEQYF. CDR3 DNA sequence: TGTGCCAGCAGCTTGGCCGGGACAGTGACCTACGAGCAGTACTTC.

The chain employs TRBV3-1 (or the pseudogene TRBV3-2) and TRBJ1-6; 11 nucleotides match TRBD1. The V gene's germline CDR1 is LGHDT and CDR2 YNNKEL (reference sequence). There are 16 residues in the CDR3. Trimming removed 0 bases from V and 10 bases from J; junction bases left unmatched: 5. The DNA of the CDR3 is TGTGCCAGCAGCCAAGAATACGGGACAGGGGGATCACCCCTCCACTTT. This encodes CASSQEYGTGGSPLHF.

This chain joins TRBV10-1 and TRBJ2-7, with 8 bases identical to TRBD1. V trimming: 2 bases; J trimming: 0 bases; junction bases outside the gene matches: 9. Germline V lookup: CDR1 WNHNN, CDR2 SYGVQD (reference sequence). The CDR3 is made up of 17 amino acids. The CDR3 loop reads CASSEGSGTGLSYEQYF. The CDR3 DNA sequence: TGCGCCAGCAGTGAGGGATCCGGGACAGGCCTCTCCTACGAGCAGTACTTC.

V usage is TRBV7-2 and J usage is TRBJ2-2; D might be TRBD2 (5 bases). Germline CDR1 is SGHTA and CDR2 is FQGNSA. Trimming removed 2 bases at V and 2 bases at J, with 9 bases between. The CDR3 consists of 15 residues. The CDR3 spells CASSLRLANTGELFF. CDR3 DNA sequence: TGTGCCAGCAGCTTACGGCTAGCAAACACCGGGGAGCTGTTTTTT.

The CDR3 sequence is CASSSAGVQPQHF. The DNA for the CDR3 is TGTGCCAGCAGTTCCGCAGGGGTCCAGCCCCAGCATTTT. The rearrangement uses TRBV6-6 and TRBJ1-5, with D perhaps TRBD1 (6 bases). The CDR3 is 13 residues long. Between the trimmed V and J ends, which lost 4 bases and 7 bases, there was a span of 11 bases. Germline CDR1 and CDR2: MNHNY and SVGAGI (reference sequence).

J is TRBJ1-2 and V is TRBV9; TRBD1 is a possible D gene (5 bases). V lost 0 bases and J lost 3, with 12 bases in between. Germline V gives CDR1 SGDLS, CDR2 YYNGEE. The CDR3 sequence is 15 residues long. The CDR3 nucleotides read TGTGCCAGCAGCGTAGGGCGGGGCGGGTACTATGGCTACACCTTC. It codes for CASSVGRGGYYGYTF.

V is TRBV6-5 and J is TRBJ2-6; possibly TRBD1 for D (5 bases). The V end lost 2 bases, the J end lost 4 bases, and 12 bases lay between the germline ends. Per germline, CDR1 MNHEY and CDR2 SVGAGI. The CDR3 contains 16 residues. CDR3 sequence reads: CASSYQAGSGANVLTF. CDR3 sequence (DNA): TGTGCCAGCAGTTACCAGGCAGGGTCGGGGGCCAACGTCCTGACTTTC.

This clone has a single count. The V gene is TRBV19, the J gene TRBJ1-6; unclear D gene. V was shortened by 6 bases and J by 8 bases, with 14 bases between the two germline ends. CDR3 size: 14 residues. The germline gives CDR1 LNHDA, CDR2 SQIVND (reference sequence). Here the CDR3 reads CASRVSKVDSPLHF. The CDR3 DNA follows: TGTGCCAGTAGAGTATCGAAGGTTGATTCACCCCTCCACTTT.

This clone was picked up one time. V usage is TRBV5-4 and J usage is TRBJ1-3; TRBD1 aligns across 11 bases. J was trimmed by 8 bases and V by 4 bases; bases with no gene match: 8. CDR1 and CDR2 from the germline V gene are SGHNT and YYREEE (reference sequence). This CDR3 is built from 15 residues. In DNA, the CDR3 is TGTGCCAGCAGCCTGGGACAGGGGGATTGGGACACCATATATTTT. It encodes CASSLGQGDWDTIYF.

The chain has TRBV5-1 and TRBJ2-1; maybe TRBD2 (5 bases). The germline V gene has CDR1 SGHRS and CDR2 YFSETQ. Trimming removed 4 bases at V and 7 bases at J, with 9 bases between. CDR3 length equals 12 residues. The CDR3 region has the DNA TGCGCCAGCAGCCGGGAAGGAAATGAGCAGTTCTTC. This codes for CASSREGNEQFF.

The J gene is TRBJ2-7, the V gene TRBV15; maybe TRBD1 (6 bases). This CDR3 contains 13 residues. Germline CDR1 LNHNV, CDR2 YYDKDF (reference sequence). The ends were cut back, 3 bases at V and 5 bases at J, with 11 bases in the middle. The CDR3 protein is CATSRTQGNEQYV. CDR3 bases: TGTGCCACCAGCAGGACCCAGGGGAACGAGCAGTACGTC.

This clone has just one count. The J gene is TRBJ1-1, the V gene TRBV7-6; TRBD1 matches 7 bases. Trimming at V came to 1 base and at J to 5 bases, leaving 1 base not matched to a gene. The CDR3 has 13 residues. CDR1 SGHVS and CDR2 FNYEAQ come from the germline V gene. The CDR3 region is CASSLEQGTEAFF. The CDR3 region has the DNA TGTGCCAGCAGCTTAGAACAGGGGACTGAAGCTTTCTTT.

CDR3 in amino acids: CASSFGTGGSTEAFF. CDR3 bases: TGTGCCAGCAGCTTCGGTACAGGGGGCAGCACTGAAGCTTTCTTT. The chain employs TRBV11-2 and TRBJ1-1, with 9 bases identical to TRBD1. The CDR3 contains 15 residues. Germline V gene data show CDR1 as SGHAT and CDR2 as FQNNGV. V trimming: 3 bases; J trimming: 4 bases; junction bases outside the gene matches: 6.

This chain links TRBV19 with TRBJ1-1; D is unclear. Germline V gives CDR1 LNHDA, CDR2 SQIVND (reference sequence). The V and J ends lost 3 bases and 0 bases respectively, with 11 bases between them. This CDR3 contains 15 residues. The CDR3: CASSISFTVNTEAFF. CDR3 DNA: TGTGCCAGTAGTATCAGTTTCACCGTGAACACTGAAGCTTTCTTT.

The V call is TRBV18, the J call TRBJ1-3; D might be TRBD1 (5 bases). This CDR3 is 16 amino acids long. Trimming shortened V by 2 bases and J by 0 bases, and 11 bases separated the two germline ends. The germline CDR1 and CDR2 sequences are KGHSH and LQKENI. The CDR3 DNA sequence: TGTGCCAGCTCACCAGTGGGACTAGGCTCTGGAAACACCATATATTTT. Translated, it gives CASSPVGLGSGNTIYF.